The clone carrying this T cell receptor (beta chain) was detected once. The data originate from a study of blood T cell repertoires in COVID-19. In the study overall: Acute and convalescent COVID-19 specimens originated in the United States, Italy and Spain. PBMCs, B-cell-depleted T cells, or T cells provided the cDNA or gDNA that made up the material.

A Seattle source enrolled patients during active infection and followed them longitudinally. CDR1 is SGHVS, CDR2 FNYEAQ, per germline. This CDR3 region has 14 residues. The V and J ends lost 6 bases and 6 bases, in that order; junction bases with no gene match: 6. As originally analysed: Reference gene primer amplification in the assay estimated nucleated cell counts. Assay used: immunoSEQ multiplex PCR; TCRdb lists only in-frame clones, some missing. Clone size and V and J calls were adopted from that table, with D and trimming inferred from the DNA. The sample gives about 260,000 clones, about 90% of which show up once; about 11% is in the top ten.

The rearrangement links TRBV7-6 to TRBJ2-7, with 12 bases that match TRBD2. The sample consisted of peripheral blood. The origin of this receptor is a woman in her thirties with COVID-19, enrolled during active disease. The CDR3 nucleotides read TGTGCCAGCAGTCGACTAGCGGGGGCTTCCGAGCAGTACTTC. Translation: CASSRLAGASEQYF.